The 16 T cell receptor beta chains below all came from one sample that was sequenced in a study of blood T cell repertoires in COVID-19. The data were produced by immunoSEQ multiplex PCR, yet TCRdb's version contains in-frame clones alone and is incomplete. This table holds around 100,000 clones, 80% found once. The sequencing sample was made of peripheral blood. Source of these receptors: an older man with active or convalescent COVID-19.

This clone was found once. One end of the junction varies from germline; a read error may be responsible. J is TRBJ2-3 and V is TRBV5-1; 7 positions match TRBD1. Per germline, CDR1 SGHRS and CDR2 YFSETQ. The CDR3 contains 16 residues. In nucleotides, the CDR3 is TGCGCCAGCAGTTTGGCAGGGGGTATTGTGACAGATACGCAGTATTTT. As protein: CASSLAGGIVTDTQYF.

The V gene is TRBV15, the J gene TRBJ1-6; D ambiguous. Germline V gene sequence: CDR1 LNHNV, CDR2 YYDKDF (reference sequence). The CDR3 is 17 residues long. Between the trimmed V and J ends, which lost 0 bases and 7 bases, there was a span of 16 bases. The CDR3 reads CATSRDLYGGRNSPLHF. The CDR3 DNA follows: TGTGCCACCAGCAGAGATCTTTATGGAGGGCGGAATTCACCCCTCCACTTT.

The V call is TRBV3-1 (or the pseudogene TRBV3-2), the J call TRBJ1-2; the D gene is possibly TRBD1 (5 bases). Germline V gene sequence: CDR1 LGHDT, CDR2 YNNKEL (reference sequence). The CDR3 consists of 16 residues. Trimming removed 1 base at V and 8 bases at J, with 20 bases between. The chain's CDR3 is CASSQVPSQGSQGYTF. The CDR3 DNA reads as TGTGCCAGCAGCCAAGTCCCTTCGCAGGGAAGTCAGGGCTACACCTTC.

The CDR3 DNA is TGTGCCACCAGTGCAGCGGGCGGCACTGAAGCTTTCTTT. It codes for CATSAAGGTEAFF. The chain is built from TRBV24-1 and TRBJ1-1; D gene unclear. The CDR3 is 13 amino acids. V shed 5 bases and J shed 4 bases, with 10 bases lying between them. From germline, CDR1 is KGHDR and CDR2 SFDVKD.

The genes are TRBV5-1 and TRBJ1-6; a weak D match, TRBD1 (5 bases). Germline assignment: CDR1 SGHRS and CDR2 YFSETQ. The CDR3 sequence is 15 residues long. V lost 4 bases to trimming and J lost 10 bases, with 18 bases between them. The CDR3 nucleotides read TGCGCCAGCAGCGTCGAGGGACTCGCTGGGTCACCCCTCCACTTT. This encodes CASSVEGLAGSPLHF.

The gene calls are TRBV5-1 and TRBJ1-2; no clear D. The germline V and J ends were trimmed by 9 bases and 4 bases, with 16 bases remaining between them. The CDR3 totals 13 residues. Germline loops: CDR1 SGHRS, CDR2 YFSETQ. CDR3 sequence reads: CATKELDSYGYTF. As DNA, the CDR3 is TGCGCCACCAAGGAGCTGGACTCCTATGGCTACACCTTC.

The chain is built from TRBV5-1 and TRBJ1-2, with 7 bases lining up with TRBD1. The CDR3 contains 14 residues. V lost 7 bases, J lost 4 bases, and 10 bases stayed unmatched. The germline V gene has CDR1 SGHRS and CDR2 YFSETQ. CDR3 in amino acids: CASGQVGSGYGYTF. In nucleotides, the CDR3 is TGCGCCAGCGGACAGGTGGGGAGTGGCTATGGCTACACCTTC.

The chain is built from TRBV7-2 and TRBJ1-5, with a tentative D call TRBD1 (5 bases). Germline CDR1 SGHTA, CDR2 FQGNSA. With 1 base removed from V and 2 bases from J, the gap between germline ends came to 9 bases. CDR3 length equals 15 residues. The CDR3 loop reads CASSLVGRGNQPQHF. DNA of the CDR3: TGTGCCAGCAGCTTAGTTGGCAGGGGCAATCAGCCCCAGCATTTT.

The J gene is TRBJ2-1, the V gene TRBV7-9, with 7 bases matching TRBD2. The trim removed 3 bases at V and 8 bases at J, leaving 10 bases unmatched. The CDR3 extends over 15 amino acids. Germline V gives CDR1 SEHNR, CDR2 FQNEAQ (reference sequence). The CDR3 DNA reads as TGTGCCAGCAGCTTGAGTTCGCGACTAGCCTATGAGCAGTTCTTC. As protein: CASSLSSRLAYEQFF.

This rearrangement joins TRBV7-6 to TRBJ2-1; 10 bases line up with TRBD1. The CDR3 covers 15 residues. The junction had 7 bases not matched to a gene; V was cut back by 5 bases and J by 6 bases. Germline CDR1 reads SGHVS; CDR2 reads FNYEAQ. The CDR3 protein is CASSVRDRGTNEQFF. The CDR3 DNA reads TGTGCCAGCAGCGTCCGGGACAGGGGAACCAATGAGCAGTTCTTC. Using reference TRBV7-6 and TRBJ2-1 for the parts outside the CDR3, the full variable domain is GAGVSQSPRYKVTKRGQDVALRCDPISGHVSLYWYRQALGQGPEFLTYFNYEAQQDKSGLPNDRFSAERPEGSISTLTIQRTEQRDSAMYRCASSVRDRGTNEQFFGPGTRLTVL.

The genes are TRBV4-3 and TRBJ2-1; 11 bases agree with TRBD2. Trimming took 0 bases from V and 4 from J; bases not matched to a gene: 5. Germline V gene sequence: CDR1 LGHNA, CDR2 YSLEER. The length of the CDR3 is 17 residues. CDR3 coding DNA: TGCGCCAGCAGCCAAGATAGGACTAGCGGGTTTTACAATGAGCAGTTCTTC. It translates to CASSQDRTSGFYNEQFF.

The chain carries TRBV5-4 and TRBJ2-1, with 10 bases lining up with TRBD1. Germline CDR1 reads SGHNT; CDR2 reads YYREEE (reference sequence). CDR3 length: 14 residues. V lost 5 bases to trimming and J lost 7 bases; unmatched junction nucleotides: 6. The CDR3 loop is CASSLGQGKNEQFF. CDR3 DNA: TGTGCCAGCAGTCTGGGACAGGGGAAGAATGAGCAGTTCTTC.

V and J are TRBV2 and TRBJ2-7, with TRBD2 matching over 8 bases. The CDR3 is 14 amino acids. With 4 bases clipped from V and 2 bases from J, the junction kept 4 bases outside the gene matches. Germline V lookup: CDR1 SNHLY, CDR2 FYNNEI. CDR3 in DNA: TGTGCCAGCAGTGCTAGCGGGCTCCCCTACGAGCAGTACTTC. It encodes CASSASGLPYEQYF. Supplemented by reference TRBV2 and TRBJ2-7, the full variable domain reads EPEVTQTPSHQVTQMGQEVILRCVPISNHLYFYWYRQILGQKVEFLVSFYNNEISEKSEIFDDQFSVERPDGSNFTLKIRSTKLEDSAMYFCASSASGLPYEQYFGPGTRLTVT.

The V call is TRBV7-2, the J call TRBJ2-3; 7 positions agree with TRBD1. The CDR3 runs 15 residues. CDR1 and CDR2 from the germline V gene are SGHTA and FQGNSA. J was trimmed by 5 bases and V by 7 bases; bases with no gene match: 12. CDR3 protein: CASNHPTGTIDTQYF. The CDR3 coding sequence is TGTGCCAGCAACCATCCGACAGGGACCATAGATACGCAGTATTTT.

The chain combines TRBV24-1 with TRBJ2-1, with 10 bases identical to TRBD1. The CDR3 is 17 amino acids. Germline V gene sequence: CDR1 KGHDR, CDR2 SFDVKD. Trimming at V came to 4 bases and at J to 7 bases, leaving 12 bases not matched to a gene. The CDR3: CATSETGTGVGRNEQFF. The CDR3, as DNA: TGTGCCACCAGTGAAACCGGGACAGGGGTAGGTAGAAATGAGCAGTTCTTC.

This clone appeared a few times. This chain links TRBV5-4 with TRBJ1-4, with no clear D. Trimming shortened V by 2 bases and J by 5 bases, and 13 bases separated the two germline ends. This CDR3 region has 15 residues. Germline V gives CDR1 SGHNT, CDR2 YYREEE (reference sequence). The CDR3 reads CASSFKTESNEKLFF. The CDR3 DNA follows: TGTGCCAGCAGCTTTAAGACGGAGTCGAATGAAAAACTGTTTTTT.